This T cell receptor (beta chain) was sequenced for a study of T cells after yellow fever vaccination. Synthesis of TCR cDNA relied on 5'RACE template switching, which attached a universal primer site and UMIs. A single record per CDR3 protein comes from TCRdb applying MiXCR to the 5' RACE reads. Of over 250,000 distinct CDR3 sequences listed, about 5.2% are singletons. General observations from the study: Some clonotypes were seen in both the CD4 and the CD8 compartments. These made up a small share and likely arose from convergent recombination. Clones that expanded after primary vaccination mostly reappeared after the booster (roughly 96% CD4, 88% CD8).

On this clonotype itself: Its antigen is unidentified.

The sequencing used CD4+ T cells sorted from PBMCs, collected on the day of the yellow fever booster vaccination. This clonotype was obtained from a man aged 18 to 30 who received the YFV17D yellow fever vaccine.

The CDR3 DNA reads TGTGCCACCAGCAGAGAGGGGAGGATTAATTCACCCCTCCACTTT. Its translation: CATSREGRINSPLHF. The V gene is TRBV15, the J gene TRBJ1-6; no definite D call. The CDR3 totals 15 residues. V lost 0 bases to trimming and J lost 6 bases, with 9 bases between them. The germline gives CDR1 LNHNV, CDR2 YYDKDF (reference sequence). The whole variable domain, remainder taken from reference TRBV15 and TRBJ1-6, is DAMVIQNPRYQVTQFGKPVTLSCSQTLNHNVMYWYQQKSSQAPKLLFHYYDKDFNNEADTPDNFQSRRPNTSFCFLDIRSPGLGDTAMYLCATSREGRINSPLHFGNGTRLTVT.